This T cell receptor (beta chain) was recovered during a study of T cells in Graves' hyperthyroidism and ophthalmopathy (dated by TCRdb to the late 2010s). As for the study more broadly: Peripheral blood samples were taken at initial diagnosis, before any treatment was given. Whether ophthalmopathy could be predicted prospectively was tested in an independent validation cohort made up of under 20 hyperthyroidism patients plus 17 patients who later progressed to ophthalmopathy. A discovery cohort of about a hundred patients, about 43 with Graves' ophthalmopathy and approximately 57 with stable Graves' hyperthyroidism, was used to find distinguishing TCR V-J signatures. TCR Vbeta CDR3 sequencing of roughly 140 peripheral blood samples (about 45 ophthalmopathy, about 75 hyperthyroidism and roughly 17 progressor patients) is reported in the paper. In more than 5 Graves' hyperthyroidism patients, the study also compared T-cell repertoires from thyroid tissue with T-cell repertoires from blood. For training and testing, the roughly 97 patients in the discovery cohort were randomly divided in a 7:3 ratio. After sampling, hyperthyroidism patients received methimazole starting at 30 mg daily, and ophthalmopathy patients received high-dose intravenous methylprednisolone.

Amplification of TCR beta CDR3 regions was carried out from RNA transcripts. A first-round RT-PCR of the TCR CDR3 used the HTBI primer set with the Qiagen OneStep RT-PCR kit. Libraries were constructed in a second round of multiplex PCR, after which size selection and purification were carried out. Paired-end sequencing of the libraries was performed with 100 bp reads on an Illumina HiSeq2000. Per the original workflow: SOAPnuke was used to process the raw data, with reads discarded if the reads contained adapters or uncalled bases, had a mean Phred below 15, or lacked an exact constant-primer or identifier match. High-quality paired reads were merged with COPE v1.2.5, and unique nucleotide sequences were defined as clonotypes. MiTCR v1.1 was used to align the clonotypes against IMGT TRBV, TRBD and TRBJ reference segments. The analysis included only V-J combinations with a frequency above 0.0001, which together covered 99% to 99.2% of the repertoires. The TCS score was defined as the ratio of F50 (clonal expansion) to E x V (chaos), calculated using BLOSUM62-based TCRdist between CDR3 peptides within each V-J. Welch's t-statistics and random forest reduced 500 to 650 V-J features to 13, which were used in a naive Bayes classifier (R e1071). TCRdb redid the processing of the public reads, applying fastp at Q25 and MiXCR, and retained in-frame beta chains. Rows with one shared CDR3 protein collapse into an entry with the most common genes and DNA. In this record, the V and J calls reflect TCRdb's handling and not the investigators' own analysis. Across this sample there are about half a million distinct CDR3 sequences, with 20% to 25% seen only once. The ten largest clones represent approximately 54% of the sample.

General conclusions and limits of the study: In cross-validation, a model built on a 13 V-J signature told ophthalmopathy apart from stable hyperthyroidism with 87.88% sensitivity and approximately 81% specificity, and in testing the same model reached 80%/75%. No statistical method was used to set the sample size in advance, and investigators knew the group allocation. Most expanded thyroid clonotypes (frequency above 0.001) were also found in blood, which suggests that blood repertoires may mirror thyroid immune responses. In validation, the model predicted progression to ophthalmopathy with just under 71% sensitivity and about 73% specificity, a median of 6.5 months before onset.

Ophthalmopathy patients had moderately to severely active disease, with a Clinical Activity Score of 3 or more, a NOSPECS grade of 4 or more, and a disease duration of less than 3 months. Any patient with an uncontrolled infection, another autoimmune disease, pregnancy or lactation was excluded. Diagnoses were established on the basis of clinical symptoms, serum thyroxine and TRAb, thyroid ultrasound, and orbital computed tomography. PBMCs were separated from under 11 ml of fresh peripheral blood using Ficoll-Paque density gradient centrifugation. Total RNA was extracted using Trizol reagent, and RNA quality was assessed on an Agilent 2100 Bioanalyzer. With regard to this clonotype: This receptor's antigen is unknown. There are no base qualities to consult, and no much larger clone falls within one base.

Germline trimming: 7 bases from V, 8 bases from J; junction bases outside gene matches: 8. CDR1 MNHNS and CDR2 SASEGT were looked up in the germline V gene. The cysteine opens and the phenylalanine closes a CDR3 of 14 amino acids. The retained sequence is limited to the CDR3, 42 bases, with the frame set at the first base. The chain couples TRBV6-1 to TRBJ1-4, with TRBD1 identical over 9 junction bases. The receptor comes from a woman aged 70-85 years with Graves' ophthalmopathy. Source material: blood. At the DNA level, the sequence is TGTGCCAGCACGGGACAGGGAGGGGTGGAAAAACTGTTTTTT. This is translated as CASTGQGGVEKLFF.